This T cell receptor (beta chain) was captured in a study of T cell responses to AZD1222 COVID-19 vaccine. V lost 4 bases and J lost 9; bases outside the gene matches: 14. The CDR3 runs to 17 residues. Germline CDR1 is SGHDT and CDR2 is YYEEEE. This table comes from immunoSEQ multiplex PCR, and its TCRdb copy is limited to in-frame clones, with some not included. In the table there are more than 50,000 clones, approximately 90% of which are singletons. This specimen consisted of peripheral blood, obtained 28 days after the second AZD1222 dose. The sequence derives from an adult who received the AZD1222 COVID-19 vaccine. The chain uses TRBV5-6 and TRBJ2-1; TRBD2 aligns across 12 bases. CDR3 region: CASSPRRLAGGPIEQFF. The CDR3 DNA follows: TGTGCCAGCAGCCCCCGTAGGCTAGCGGGAGGGCCTATTGAGCAGTTCTTC.